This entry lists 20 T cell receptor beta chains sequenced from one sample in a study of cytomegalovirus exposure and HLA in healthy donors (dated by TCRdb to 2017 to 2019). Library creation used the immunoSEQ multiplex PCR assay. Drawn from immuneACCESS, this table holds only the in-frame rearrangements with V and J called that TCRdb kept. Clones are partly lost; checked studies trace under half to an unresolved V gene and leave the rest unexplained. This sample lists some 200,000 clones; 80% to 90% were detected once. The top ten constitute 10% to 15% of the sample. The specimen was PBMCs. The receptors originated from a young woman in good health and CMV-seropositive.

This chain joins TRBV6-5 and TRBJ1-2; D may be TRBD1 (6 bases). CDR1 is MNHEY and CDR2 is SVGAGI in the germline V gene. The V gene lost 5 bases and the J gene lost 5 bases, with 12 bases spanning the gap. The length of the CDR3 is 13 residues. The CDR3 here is CASSRGTNYGYTF. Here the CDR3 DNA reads TGTGCCAGCAGTAGGGGGACCAATTATGGCTACACCTTC.

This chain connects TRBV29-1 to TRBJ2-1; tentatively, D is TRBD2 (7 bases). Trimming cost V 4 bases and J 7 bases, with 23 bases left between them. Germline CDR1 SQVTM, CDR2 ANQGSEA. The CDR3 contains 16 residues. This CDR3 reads CSVGGGRREFGNEQFF. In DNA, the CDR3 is TGCAGCGTTGGCGGGGGCCGGCGGGAATTTGGGAATGAGCAGTTCTTC.

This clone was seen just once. The CDR3, as DNA: TGTGCCACCAGCAGAGATTCACTCGGTGATCAGCCCCAGCATTTT. This sequence encodes CATSRDSLGDQPQHF. V usage is TRBV15 and J usage is TRBJ1-5; D gene ambiguous. CDR1 and CDR2 from the germline V gene are LNHNV and YYDKDF (reference sequence). The CDR3 contains 15 residues. Trimming took off 0 bases at V and 5 bases at J, with 11 bases between the two ends. Filled out from reference TRBV15 and TRBJ1-5, the complete variable domain reads DAMVIQNPRYQVTQFGKPVTLSCSQTLNHNVMYWYQQKSSQAPKLLFHYYDKDFNNEADTPDNFQSRRPNTSFCFLDIRSPGLGDTAMYLCATSRDSLGDQPQHFGDGTRLSIL.

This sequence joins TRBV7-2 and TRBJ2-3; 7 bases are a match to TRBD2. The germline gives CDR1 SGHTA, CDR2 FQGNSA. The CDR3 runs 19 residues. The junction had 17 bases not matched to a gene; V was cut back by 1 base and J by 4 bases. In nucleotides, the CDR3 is TGTGCCAGCAGCTTAGGGCCCGAGTGGGACTACCCTCGACCAGATACGCAGTATTTT. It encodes CASSLGPEWDYPRPDTQYF. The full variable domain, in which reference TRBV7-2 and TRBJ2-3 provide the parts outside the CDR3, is GAGVSQSPSNKVTEKGKDVELRCDPISGHTALYWYRQSLGQGLEFLIYFQGNSAPDKSGLPSDRFSAERTGGSVSTLTIQRTQQEDSAVYLCASSLGPEWDYPRPDTQYFGPGTRLTVL.

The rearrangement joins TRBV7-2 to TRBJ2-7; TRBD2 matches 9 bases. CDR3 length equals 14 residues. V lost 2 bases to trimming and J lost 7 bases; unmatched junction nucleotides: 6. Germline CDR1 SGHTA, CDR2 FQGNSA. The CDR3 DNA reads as TGTGCCAGCAGCTTAAACCTAGCGGGAAATGAGCAGTACTTC. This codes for CASSLNLAGNEQYF.

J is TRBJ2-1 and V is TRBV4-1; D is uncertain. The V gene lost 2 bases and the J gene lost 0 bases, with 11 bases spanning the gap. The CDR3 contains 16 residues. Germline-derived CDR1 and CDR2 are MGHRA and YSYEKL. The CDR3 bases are TGCGCCAGCAGCCAAATCGGTGTGAGCTCCTACAATGAGCAGTTCTTC. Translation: CASSQIGVSSYNEQFF.

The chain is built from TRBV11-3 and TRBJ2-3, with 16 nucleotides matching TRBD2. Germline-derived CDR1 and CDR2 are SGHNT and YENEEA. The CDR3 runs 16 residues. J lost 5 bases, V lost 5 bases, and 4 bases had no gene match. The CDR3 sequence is CASSPGTSGRGDTQYF. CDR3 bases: TGTGCCAGCAGCCCCGGGACTAGCGGGAGGGGAGATACGCAGTATTTT.

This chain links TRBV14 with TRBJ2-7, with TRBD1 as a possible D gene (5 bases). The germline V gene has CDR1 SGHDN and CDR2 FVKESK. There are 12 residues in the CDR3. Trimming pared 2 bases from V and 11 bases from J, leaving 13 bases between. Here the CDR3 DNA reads TGTGCCAGCAGCCAATGGGGCGTCGTGAAGTACTTC. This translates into CASSQWGVVKYF. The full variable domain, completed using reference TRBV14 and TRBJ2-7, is EAGVTQFPSHSVIEKGQTVTLRCDPISGHDNLYWYRRVMGKEIKFLLHFVKESKQDESGMPNNRFLAERTGGTYSTLKVQPAELEDSGVYFCASSQWGVVKYFGPGTRLTVT.

As DNA, the CDR3 is TGCAGCGTTGAGGCAGCGGGGCGGGAGACCGGGGAGCTGTTTTTT. It codes for CSVEAAGRETGELFF. This rearrangement joins TRBV29-1 to TRBJ2-2; 7 bases map to TRBD2. This CDR3 has 15 residues. Trimming cost V 3 bases and J 5 bases; bases outside gene matches: 9. The germline V gene has CDR1 SQVTM and CDR2 ANQGSEA.

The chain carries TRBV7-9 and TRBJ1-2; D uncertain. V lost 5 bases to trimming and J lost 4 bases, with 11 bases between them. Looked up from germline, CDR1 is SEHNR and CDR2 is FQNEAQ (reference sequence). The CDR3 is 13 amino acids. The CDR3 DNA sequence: TGTGCCAGCAGCCAGGACCTAGCCTATGGCTACACCTTC. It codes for CASSQDLAYGYTF.

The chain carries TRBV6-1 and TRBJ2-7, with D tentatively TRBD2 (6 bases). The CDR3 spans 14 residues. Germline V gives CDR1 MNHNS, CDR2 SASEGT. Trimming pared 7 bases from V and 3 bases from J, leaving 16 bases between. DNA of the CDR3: TGTGCCAGCAACCGGGAGACTTCTGACTACGAGCAGTACTTC. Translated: CASNRETSDYEQYF.

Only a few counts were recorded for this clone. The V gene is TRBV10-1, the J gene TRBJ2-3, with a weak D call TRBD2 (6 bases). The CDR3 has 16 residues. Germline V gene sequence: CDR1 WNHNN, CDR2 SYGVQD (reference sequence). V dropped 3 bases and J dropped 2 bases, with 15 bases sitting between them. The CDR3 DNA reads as TGCGCCAGCAGTGATTCCGGGACTCCTCCCACAGATACGCAGTATTTT. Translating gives CASSDSGTPPTDTQYF.

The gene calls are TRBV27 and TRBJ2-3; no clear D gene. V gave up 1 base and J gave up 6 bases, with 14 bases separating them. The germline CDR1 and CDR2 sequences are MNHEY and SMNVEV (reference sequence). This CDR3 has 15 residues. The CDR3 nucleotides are TGTGCCAGCAGTTTATTTCAGAGCGTGTGGGATACGCAGTATTTT. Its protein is CASSLFQSVWDTQYF.

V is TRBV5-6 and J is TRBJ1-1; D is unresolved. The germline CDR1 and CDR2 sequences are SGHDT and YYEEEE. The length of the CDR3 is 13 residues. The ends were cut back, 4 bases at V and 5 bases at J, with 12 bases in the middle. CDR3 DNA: TGTGCCAGCAGCCGCGGGTGGCGAACTGAAGCTTTCTTT. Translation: CASSRGWRTEAFF.

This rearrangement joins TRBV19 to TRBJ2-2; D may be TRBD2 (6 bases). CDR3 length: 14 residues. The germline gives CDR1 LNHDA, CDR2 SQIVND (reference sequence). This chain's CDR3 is CAASWGLNTGELFF. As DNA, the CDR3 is TGTGCAGCATCTTGGGGACTCAACACCGGGGAGCTGTTTTTT.

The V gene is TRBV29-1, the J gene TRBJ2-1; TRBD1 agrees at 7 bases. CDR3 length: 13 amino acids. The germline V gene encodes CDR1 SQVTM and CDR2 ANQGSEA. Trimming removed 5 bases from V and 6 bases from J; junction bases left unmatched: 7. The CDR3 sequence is CSVRGQPGNEQFF. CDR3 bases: TGCAGCGTTCGGGGACAGCCCGGCAATGAGCAGTTCTTC.

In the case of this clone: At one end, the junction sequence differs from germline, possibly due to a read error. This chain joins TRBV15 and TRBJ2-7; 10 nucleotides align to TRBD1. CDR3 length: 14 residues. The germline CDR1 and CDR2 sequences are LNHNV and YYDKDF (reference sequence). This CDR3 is CATRRDRGPYEQYF. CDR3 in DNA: TGTGCCACCAGGAGAGACAGGGGGCCCTACGAGCAGTACTTC.

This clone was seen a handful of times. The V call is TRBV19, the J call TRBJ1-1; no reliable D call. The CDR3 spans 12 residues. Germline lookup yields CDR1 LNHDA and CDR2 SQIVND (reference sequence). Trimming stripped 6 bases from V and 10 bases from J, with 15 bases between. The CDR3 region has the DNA TGTGCCAGTAGACCGCTGGAGGGCCGAGCTTTCTTT. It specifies CASRPLEGRAFF.

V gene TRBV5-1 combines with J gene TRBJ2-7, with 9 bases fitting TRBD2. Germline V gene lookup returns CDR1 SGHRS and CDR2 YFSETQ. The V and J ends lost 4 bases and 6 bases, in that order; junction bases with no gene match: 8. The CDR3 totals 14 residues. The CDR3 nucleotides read TGCGCCAGCAGCCTTAGCGGGAGTCTCGCCGAGCAGTACTTC. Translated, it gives CASSLSGSLAEQYF.

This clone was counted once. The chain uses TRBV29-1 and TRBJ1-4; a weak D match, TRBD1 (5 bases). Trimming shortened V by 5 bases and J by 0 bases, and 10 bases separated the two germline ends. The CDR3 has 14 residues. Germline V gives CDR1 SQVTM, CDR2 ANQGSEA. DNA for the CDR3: TGCAGCGTTTCGTGGACACCAACTAATGAAAAACTGTTTTTT. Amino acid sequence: CSVSWTPTNEKLFF.